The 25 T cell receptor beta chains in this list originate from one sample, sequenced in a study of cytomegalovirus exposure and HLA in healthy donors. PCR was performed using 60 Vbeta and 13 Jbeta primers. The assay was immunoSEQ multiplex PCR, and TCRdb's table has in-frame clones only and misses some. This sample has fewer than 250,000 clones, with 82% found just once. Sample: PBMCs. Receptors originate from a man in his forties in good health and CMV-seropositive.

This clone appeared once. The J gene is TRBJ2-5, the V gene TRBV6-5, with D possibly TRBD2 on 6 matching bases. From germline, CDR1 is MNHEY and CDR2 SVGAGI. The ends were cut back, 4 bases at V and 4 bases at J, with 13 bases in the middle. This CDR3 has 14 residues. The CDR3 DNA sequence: TGTGCCAGCAGTTCACTAACCGGGGGAGAGACCCAGTACTTC. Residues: CASSSLTGGETQYF.

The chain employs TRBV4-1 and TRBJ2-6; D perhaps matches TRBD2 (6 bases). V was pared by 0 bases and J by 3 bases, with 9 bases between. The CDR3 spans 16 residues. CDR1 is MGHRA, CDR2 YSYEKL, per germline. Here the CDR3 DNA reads TGCGCCAGCAGCCAAGATGGACTATATGGGGCCAACGTCCTGACTTTC. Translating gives CASSQDGLYGANVLTF.

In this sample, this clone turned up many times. CDR3 sequence: CASSQDPVRGLREQFF. The CDR3 DNA reads TGCGCCAGCAGCCAAGATCCGGTCAGGGGGCTCCGGGAGCAGTTCTTC. The chain has TRBV4-1 and TRBJ2-1; 8 bases fit TRBD1. J gave up 10 bases and V 0 bases, and 11 bases lay outside the gene matches. This CDR3 contains 16 residues. CDR1 and CDR2 from the germline V gene are MGHRA and YSYEKL.

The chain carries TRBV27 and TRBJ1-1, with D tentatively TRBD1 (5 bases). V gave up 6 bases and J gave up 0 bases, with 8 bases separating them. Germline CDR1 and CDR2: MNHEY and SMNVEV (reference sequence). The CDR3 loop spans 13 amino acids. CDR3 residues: CASRTAMNTEAFF. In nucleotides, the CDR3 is TGTGCCAGCAGGACAGCCATGAACACTGAAGCTTTCTTT.

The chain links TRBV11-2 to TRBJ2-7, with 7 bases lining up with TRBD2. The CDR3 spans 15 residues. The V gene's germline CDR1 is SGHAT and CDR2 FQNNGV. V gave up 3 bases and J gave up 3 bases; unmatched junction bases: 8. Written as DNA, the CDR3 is TGTGCCAGCAGCTTCGGGCTAGCGGCTTACTACGAGCAGTACGTC. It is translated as CASSFGLAAYYEQYV.

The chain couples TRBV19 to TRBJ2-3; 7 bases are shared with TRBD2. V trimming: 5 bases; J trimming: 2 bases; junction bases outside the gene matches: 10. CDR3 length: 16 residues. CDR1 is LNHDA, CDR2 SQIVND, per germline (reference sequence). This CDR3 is CASSPQESGTTDTQYF. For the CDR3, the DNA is TGTGCCAGTAGTCCCCAGGAGAGCGGGACCACAGATACGCAGTATTTT. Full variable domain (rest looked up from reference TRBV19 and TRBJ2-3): DGGITQSPKYLFRKEGQNVTLSCEQNLNHDAMYWYRQDPGQGLRLIYYSQIVNDFQKGDIAEGYSVSREKKESFPLTVTSAQKNPTAFYLCASSPQESGTTDTQYFGPGTRLTVL.

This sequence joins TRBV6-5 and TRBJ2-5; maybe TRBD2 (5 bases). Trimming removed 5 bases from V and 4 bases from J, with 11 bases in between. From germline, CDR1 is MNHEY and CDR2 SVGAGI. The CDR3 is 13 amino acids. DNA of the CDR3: TGTGCCAGCAGTGAGGGAGTCGCAGAGACCCAGTACTTC. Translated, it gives CASSEGVAETQYF.

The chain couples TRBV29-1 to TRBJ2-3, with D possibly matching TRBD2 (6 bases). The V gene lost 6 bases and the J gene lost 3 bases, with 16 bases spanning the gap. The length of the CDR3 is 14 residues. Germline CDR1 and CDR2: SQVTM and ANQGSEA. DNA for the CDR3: TGCAGCGTCCCCTTGGGGGGAGAGACAGATACGCAGTATTTT. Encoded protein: CSVPLGGETDTQYF.

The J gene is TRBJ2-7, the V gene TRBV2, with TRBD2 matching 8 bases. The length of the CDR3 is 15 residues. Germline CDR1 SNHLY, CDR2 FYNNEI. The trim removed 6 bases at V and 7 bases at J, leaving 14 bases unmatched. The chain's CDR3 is CASSGLAGPGVEQYF. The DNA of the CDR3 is TGTGCCAGCAGCGGGCTAGCGGGTCCTGGTGTGGAGCAGTACTTC.

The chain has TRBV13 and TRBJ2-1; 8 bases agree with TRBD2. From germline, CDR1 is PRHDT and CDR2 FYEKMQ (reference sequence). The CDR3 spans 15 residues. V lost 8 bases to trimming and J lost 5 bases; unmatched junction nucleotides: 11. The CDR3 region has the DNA TGTGCCAGCGGACACCGTGGACTAGCTGACAATGAGCAGTTCTTC. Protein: CASGHRGLADNEQFF.

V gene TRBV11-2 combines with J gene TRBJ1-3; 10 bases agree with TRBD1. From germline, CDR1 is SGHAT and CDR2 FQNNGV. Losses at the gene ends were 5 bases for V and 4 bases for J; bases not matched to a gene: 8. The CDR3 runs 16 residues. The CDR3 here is CASSLSTGGGGNTIYF. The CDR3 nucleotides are TGTGCCAGCAGCCTTTCGACAGGGGGCGGGGGAAACACCATATATTTT.

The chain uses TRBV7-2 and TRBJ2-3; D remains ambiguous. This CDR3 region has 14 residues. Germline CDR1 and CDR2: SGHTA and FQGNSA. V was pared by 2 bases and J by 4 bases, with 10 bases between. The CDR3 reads CASSLLGQADTQYF. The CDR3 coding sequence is TGTGCCAGCAGCTTACTTGGGCAAGCAGATACGCAGTATTTT.

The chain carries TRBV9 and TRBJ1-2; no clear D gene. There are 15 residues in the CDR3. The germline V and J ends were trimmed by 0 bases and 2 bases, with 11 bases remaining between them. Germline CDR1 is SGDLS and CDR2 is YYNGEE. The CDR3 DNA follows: TGTGCCAGCAGCGTAGCGTCGGGATCAAACTATGGCTACACCTTC. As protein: CASSVASGSNYGYTF.

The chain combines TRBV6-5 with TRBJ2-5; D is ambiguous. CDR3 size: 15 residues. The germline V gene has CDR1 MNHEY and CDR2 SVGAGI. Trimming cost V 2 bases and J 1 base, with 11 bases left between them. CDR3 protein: CASSYRPGSQETQYF. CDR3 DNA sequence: TGTGCCAGCAGTTACCGACCAGGTAGCCAAGAGACCCAGTACTTC.

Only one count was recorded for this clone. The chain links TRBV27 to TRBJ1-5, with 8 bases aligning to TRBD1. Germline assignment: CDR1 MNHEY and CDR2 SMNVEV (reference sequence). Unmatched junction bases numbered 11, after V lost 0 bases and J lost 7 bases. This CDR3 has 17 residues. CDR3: CASSLSWTGLPQQPQHF. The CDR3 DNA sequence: TGTGCCAGCAGTTTATCCTGGACAGGGCTGCCCCAACAGCCCCAGCATTTT.

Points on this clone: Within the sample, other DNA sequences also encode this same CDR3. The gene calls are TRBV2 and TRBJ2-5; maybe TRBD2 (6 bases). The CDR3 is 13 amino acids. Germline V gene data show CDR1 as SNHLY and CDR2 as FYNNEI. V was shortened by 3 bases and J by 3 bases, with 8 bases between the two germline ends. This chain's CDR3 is CASSEGTEETQYF. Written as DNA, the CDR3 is TGTGCCAGCAGTGAGGGGACTGAAGAGACCCAGTACTTC.

The DNA for the CDR3 is TGTGCCAGCAGTGACGCGACAGGACGGAAACTGTTTTTT. Amino acid sequence: CASSDATGRKLFF. The chain links TRBV25-1 to TRBJ1-4; TRBD1 is a possible D gene (6 bases). Trimming pared 3 bases from V and 11 bases from J, leaving 13 bases between. The CDR3 length is 13 residues. CDR1 and CDR2 (germline): MGHDK, SYGVNS.

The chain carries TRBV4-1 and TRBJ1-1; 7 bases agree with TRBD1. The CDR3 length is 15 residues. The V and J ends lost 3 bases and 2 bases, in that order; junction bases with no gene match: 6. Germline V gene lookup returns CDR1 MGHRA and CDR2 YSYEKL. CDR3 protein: CASSHPTGINTEAFF. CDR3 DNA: TGCGCCAGCAGCCACCCGACAGGGATAAACACTGAAGCTTTCTTT.

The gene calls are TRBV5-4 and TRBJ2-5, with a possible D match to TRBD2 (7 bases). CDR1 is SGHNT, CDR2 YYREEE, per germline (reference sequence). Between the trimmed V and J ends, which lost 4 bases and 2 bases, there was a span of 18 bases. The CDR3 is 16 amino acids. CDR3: CASSNNAGARQETQYF. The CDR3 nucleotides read TGTGCCAGCAGCAACAACGCGGGGGCGCGACAAGAGACCCAGTACTTC.

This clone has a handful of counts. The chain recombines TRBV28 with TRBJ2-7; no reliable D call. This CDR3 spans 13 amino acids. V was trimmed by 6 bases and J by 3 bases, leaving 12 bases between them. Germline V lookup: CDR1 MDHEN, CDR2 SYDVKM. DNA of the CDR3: TGTGCCAGCAGCCCGACACTTCTCTACGAGCAGTACTTC. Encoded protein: CASSPTLLYEQYF. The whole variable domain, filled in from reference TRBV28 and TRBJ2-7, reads DVKVTQSSRYLVKRTGEKVFLECVQDMDHENMFWYRQDPGLGLRLIYFSYDVKMKEKGDIPEGYSVSREKKERFSLILESASTNQTSMYLCASSPTLLYEQYFGPGTRLTVT.

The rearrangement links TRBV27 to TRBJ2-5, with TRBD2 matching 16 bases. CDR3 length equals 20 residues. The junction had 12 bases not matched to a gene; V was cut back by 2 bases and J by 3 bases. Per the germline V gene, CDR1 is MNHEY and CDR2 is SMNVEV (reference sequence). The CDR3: CASSLSPGTSGRGIEETQYF. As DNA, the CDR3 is TGTGCCAGCAGTTTAAGCCCCGGGACTAGCGGGAGGGGTATCGAAGAGACCCAGTACTTC.

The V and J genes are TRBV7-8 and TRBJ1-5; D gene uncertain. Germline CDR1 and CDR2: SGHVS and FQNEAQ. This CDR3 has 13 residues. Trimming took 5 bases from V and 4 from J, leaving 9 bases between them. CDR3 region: CASSPVLNQPQHF. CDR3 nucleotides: TGTGCCAGCAGCCCGGTTCTTAATCAGCCCCAGCATTTT.

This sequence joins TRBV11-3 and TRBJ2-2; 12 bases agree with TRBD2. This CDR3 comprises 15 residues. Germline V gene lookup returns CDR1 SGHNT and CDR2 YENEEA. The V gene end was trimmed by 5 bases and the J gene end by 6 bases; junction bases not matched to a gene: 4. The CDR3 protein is CASSPTSGRSGELFF. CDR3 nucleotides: TGTGCCAGCAGCCCAACTAGCGGGAGGTCCGGGGAGCTGTTTTTT.

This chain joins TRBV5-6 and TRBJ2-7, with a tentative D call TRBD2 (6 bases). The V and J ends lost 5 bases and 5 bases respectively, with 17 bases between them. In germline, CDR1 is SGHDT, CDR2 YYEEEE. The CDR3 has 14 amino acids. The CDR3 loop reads CASRPTGTLDEQYV. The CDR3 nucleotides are TGTGCCAGCAGGCCAACCGGGACTCTCGACGAGCAGTACGTC.

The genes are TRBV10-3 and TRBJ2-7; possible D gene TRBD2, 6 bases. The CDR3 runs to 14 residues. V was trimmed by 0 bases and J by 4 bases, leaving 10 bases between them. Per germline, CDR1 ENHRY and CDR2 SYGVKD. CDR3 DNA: TGTGCCATCAGTGAGTCGGGGGGTCTGTACGAGCAGTACTTC. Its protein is CAISESGGLYEQYF.